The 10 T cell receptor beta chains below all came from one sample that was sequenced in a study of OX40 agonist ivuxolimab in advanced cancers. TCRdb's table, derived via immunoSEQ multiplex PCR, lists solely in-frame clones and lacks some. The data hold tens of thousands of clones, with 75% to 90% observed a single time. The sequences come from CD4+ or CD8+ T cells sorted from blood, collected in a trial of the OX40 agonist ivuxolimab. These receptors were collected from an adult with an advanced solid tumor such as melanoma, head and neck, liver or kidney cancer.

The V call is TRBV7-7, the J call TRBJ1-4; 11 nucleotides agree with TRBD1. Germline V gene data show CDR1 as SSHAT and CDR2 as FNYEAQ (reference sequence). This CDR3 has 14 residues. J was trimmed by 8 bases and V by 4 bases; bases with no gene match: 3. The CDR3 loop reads CASSSGQGDEKLFF. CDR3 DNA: TGTGCCAGCAGCTCGGGACAGGGGGACGAAAAACTGTTTTTT.

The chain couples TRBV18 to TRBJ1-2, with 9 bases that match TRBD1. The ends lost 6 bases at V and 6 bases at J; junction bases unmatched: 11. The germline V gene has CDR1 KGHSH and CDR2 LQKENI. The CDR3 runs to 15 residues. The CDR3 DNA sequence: TGTGCCAGCTCGCCCGGGACAGGGTTATGGGATGGCTACACCTTC. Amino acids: CASSPGTGLWDGYTF.

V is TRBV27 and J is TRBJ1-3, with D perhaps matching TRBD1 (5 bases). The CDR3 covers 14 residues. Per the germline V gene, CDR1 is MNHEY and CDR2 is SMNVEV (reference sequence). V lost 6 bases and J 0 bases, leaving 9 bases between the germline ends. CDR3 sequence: CASSRQYSGNTIYF. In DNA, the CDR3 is TGTGCCAGCAGCCGACAGTACTCTGGAAACACCATATATTTT.

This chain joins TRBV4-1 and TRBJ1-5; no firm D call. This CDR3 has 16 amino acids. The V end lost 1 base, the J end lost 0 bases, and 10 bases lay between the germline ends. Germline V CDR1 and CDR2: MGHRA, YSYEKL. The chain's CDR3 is CASSQVGLGSNQPQHF. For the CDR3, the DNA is TGCGCCAGCAGCCAAGTCGGGTTAGGTAGCAATCAGCCCCAGCATTTT.

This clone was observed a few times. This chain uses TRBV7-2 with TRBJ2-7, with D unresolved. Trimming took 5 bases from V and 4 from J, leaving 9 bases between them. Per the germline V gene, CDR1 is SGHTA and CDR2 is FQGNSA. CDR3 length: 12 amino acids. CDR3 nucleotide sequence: TGTGCCAGCAGCCGACAAGAGTACGAGCAGTACTTC. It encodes CASSRQEYEQYF.

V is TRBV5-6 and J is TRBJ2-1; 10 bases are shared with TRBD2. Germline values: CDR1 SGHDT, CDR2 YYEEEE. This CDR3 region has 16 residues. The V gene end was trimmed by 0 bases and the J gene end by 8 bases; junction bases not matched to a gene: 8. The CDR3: CASSLGLAGAGDEQFF. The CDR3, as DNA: TGTGCCAGCAGCTTGGGCCTAGCGGGGGCTGGGGATGAGCAGTTCTTC.

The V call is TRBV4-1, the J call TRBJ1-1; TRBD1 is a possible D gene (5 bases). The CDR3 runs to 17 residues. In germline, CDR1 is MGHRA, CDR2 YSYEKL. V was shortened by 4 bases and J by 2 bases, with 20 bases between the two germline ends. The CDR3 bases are TGCGCCAGCAGCCGAGAGGACATCATGATCCCCAACACTGAAGCTTTCTTT. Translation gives CASSREDIMIPNTEAFF.

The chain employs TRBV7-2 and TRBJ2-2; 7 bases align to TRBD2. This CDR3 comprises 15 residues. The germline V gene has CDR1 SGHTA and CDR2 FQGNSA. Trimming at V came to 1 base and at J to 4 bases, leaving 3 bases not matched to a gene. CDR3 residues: CASSLGLAATGELFF. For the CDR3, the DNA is TGTGCCAGCAGCTTAGGGCTAGCGGCCACCGGGGAGCTGTTTTTT.

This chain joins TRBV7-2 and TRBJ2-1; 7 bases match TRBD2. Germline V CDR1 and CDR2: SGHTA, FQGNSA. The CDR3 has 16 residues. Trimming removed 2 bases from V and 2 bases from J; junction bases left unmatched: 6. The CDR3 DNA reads TGTGCCAGCAGCTTACTTCCCCGGGGGGCCTACAATGAGCAGTTCTTC. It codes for CASSLLPRGAYNEQFF.

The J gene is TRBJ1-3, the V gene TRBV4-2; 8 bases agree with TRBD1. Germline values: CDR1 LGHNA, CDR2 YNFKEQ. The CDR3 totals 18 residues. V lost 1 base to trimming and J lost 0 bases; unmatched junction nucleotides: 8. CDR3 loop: CASSQGVGQGDSGNTIYF. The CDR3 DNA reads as TGTGCCAGCAGCCAAGGAGTCGGACAGGGCGACTCTGGAAACACCATATATTTT.